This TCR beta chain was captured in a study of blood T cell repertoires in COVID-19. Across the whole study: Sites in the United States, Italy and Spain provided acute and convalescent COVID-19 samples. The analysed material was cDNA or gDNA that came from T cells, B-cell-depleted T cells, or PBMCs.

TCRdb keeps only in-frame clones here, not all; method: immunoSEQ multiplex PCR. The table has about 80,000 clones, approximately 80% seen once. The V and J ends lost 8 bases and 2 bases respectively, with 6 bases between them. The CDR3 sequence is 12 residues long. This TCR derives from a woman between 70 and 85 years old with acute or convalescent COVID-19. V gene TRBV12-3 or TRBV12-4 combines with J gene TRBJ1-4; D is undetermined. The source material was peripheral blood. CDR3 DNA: TGTGCCAGCGGGCCTACTAATGAAAAACTGTTTTTT. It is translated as CASGPTNEKLFF.